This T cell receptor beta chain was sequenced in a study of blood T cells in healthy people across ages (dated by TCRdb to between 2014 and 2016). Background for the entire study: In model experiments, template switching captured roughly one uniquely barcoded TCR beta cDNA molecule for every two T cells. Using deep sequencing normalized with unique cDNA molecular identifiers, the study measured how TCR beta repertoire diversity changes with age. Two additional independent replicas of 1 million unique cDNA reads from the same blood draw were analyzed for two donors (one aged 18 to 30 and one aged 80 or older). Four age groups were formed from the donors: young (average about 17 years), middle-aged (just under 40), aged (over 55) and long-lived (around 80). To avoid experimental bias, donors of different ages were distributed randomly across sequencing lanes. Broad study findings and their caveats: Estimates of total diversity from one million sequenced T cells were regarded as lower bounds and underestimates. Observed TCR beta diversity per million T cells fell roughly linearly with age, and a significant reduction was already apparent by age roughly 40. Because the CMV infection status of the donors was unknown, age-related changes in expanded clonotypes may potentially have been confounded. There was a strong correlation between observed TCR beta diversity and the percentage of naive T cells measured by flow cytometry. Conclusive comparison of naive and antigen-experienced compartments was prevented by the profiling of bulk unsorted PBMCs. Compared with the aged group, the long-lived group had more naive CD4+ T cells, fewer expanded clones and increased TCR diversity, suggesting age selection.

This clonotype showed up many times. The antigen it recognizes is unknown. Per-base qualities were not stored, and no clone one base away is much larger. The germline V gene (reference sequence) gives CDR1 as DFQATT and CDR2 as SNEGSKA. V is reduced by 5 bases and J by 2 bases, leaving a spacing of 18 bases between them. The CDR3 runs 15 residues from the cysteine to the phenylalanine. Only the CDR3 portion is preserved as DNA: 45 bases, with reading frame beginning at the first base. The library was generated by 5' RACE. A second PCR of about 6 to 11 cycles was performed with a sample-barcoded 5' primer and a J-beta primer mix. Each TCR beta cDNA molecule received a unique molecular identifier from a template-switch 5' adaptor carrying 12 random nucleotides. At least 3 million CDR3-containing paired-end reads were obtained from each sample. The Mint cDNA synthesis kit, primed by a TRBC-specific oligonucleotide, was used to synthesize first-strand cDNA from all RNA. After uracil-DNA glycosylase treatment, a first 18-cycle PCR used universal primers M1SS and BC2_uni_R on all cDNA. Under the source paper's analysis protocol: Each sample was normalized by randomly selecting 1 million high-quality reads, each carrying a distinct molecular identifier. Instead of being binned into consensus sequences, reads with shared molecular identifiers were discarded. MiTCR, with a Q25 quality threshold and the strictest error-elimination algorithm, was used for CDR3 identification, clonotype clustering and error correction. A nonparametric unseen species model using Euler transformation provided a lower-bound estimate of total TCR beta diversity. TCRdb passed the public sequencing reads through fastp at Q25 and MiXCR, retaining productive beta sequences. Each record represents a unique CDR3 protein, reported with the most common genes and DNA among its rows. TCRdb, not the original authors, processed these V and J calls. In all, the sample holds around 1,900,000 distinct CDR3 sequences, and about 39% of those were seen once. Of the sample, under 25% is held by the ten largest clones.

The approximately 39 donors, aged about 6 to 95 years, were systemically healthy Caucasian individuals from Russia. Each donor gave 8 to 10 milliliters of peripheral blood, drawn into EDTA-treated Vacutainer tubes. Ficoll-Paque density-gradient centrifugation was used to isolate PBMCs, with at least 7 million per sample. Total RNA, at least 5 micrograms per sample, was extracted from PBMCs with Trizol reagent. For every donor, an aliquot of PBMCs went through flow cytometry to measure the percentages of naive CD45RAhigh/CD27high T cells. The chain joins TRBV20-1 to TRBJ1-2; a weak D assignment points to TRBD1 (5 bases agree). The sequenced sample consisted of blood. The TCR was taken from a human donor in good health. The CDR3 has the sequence CSASFPGTGNYGYTF. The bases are TGCAGTGCTTCTTTTCCCGGGACGGGGAACTATGGCTACACCTTC.